Listed below are T cell receptor beta chains from one sample, sequenced in a study of cytotoxic CD8 clonotypes in ibrutinib-treated CLL. This table comes from immunoSEQ multiplex PCR, and its TCRdb copy is limited to in-frame clones, with some not included. This table has about 85,000 clones, roughly 83% appearing once. The material sequenced was PBMCs, taken after 12 months of ibrutinib treatment. All receptors derive from a human donor with chronic lymphocytic leukemia. CDR3s include the opening cysteine and the closing phenylalanine or tryptophan. The D gene is left open where the match is weak. Clone size is shown for a subset of rows, as once, few, many or a class of expanded clone.

d_call: TRBD1; j_call: TRBJ2-7; clone_size: once; v_call: TRBV5-1; cdr3_nt: TGCGCCAGCAGCTTCAGGCAGGGGGTCGGCGAGCAGTACTTC; cdr3_aa: CASSFRQGVGEQYF
d_call: .; j_call: TRBJ1-1; clone_size: .; v_call: TRBV9; cdr3_nt: TGTGCCAGCAGCGGGACTGCTTACACTGAAGCTTTCTTT; cdr3_aa: CASSGTAYTEAFF
d_call: .; j_call: TRBJ2-1; clone_size: .; v_call: TRBV19; cdr3_nt: TGTGCCAGTAGTATACAGGGGTCTTACAATGAGCAGTTCTTC; cdr3_aa: CASSIQGSYNEQFF
d_call: TRBD2; j_call: TRBJ2-3; clone_size: .; v_call: TRBV27; cdr3_nt: TGTGCCAGCAGTTACTTAGCGGGAGCGAGCACAGATACGCAGTATTTT; cdr3_aa: CASSYLAGASTDTQYF
d_call: TRBD1; j_call: TRBJ2-2; clone_size: once; v_call: TRBV6-1; cdr3_nt: TGTGCCAGCAGGGGGACAGCGAACACCGGGGAGCTGTTTTTT; cdr3_aa: CASRGTANTGELFF
d_call: .; j_call: TRBJ1-5; clone_size: .; v_call: TRBV18; cdr3_nt: TGTGCCAGCTCACCACGTTCTGGGGACCTGCAGCCCCAGCATTTT; cdr3_aa: CASSPRSGDLQPQHF
d_call: TRBD1; j_call: TRBJ1-2; clone_size: .; v_call: TRBV7-3; cdr3_nt: TGTGCCAGCAGCCGGGACAGGGGTGGCTATGGCTACACCTTC; cdr3_aa: CASSRDRGGYGYTF
d_call: TRBD1; j_call: TRBJ2-1; clone_size: .; v_call: TRBV7-7; cdr3_nt: TGTGCTAGCAGCCGAGACAGGGACAATGAGCAGTTCTTC; cdr3_aa: CASSRDRDNEQFF
d_call: .; j_call: TRBJ2-4; clone_size: .; v_call: TRBV19; cdr3_nt: TGTGCCAGTAGTATTGGGGCGGCCCGTGGGGCCAAAAACATTCAGTACTTC; cdr3_aa: CASSIGAARGAKNIQYF
d_call: TRBD1; j_call: TRBJ1-2; clone_size: .; v_call: TRBV28; cdr3_nt: TGTGCCAGCAGTTGGGAGGGGGCAGGCTATGGCTACACCTTC; cdr3_aa: CASSWEGAGYGYTF
d_call: TRBD2; j_call: TRBJ2-1; clone_size: .; v_call: TRBV6-5; cdr3_nt: TGTGCCGCCGCTAGCGGGGAGGGGGGTGAGCAGTTCTTC; cdr3_aa: CAAASGEGGEQFF
d_call: .; j_call: TRBJ2-2; clone_size: .; v_call: TRBV5-4; cdr3_nt: TGTGCCAGCAGCCCGGGGACCGCCAAGGGCACCGGGGAGCTGTTTTTT; cdr3_aa: CASSPGTAKGTGELFF
d_call: TRBD2; j_call: TRBJ2-7; clone_size: .; v_call: TRBV18; cdr3_nt: TGTGCCAGCTCACCCACTAGCGGGGGGACCTACGAGCAGTACTTC; cdr3_aa: CASSPTSGGTYEQYF
d_call: .; j_call: TRBJ1-2; clone_size: .; v_call: TRBV2; cdr3_nt: TGTGCCAGCAGTTTGGGGGGTTTGGGTGGCTACACCTTC; cdr3_aa: CASSLGGLGGYTF
d_call: TRBD1; j_call: TRBJ1-2; clone_size: .; v_call: TRBV28; cdr3_nt: TGTGCCGGACAGACAGGGGACTCATATGGCTACACCTTC; cdr3_aa: CAGQTGDSYGYTF
d_call: TRBD1; j_call: TRBJ1-2; clone_size: .; v_call: TRBV5-1; cdr3_nt: TGCGCCAGCAGCGCCGGGACAGGGCCCTATGGCTACACCTTC; cdr3_aa: CASSAGTGPYGYTF
d_call: TRBD1; j_call: TRBJ1-1; clone_size: few; v_call: TRBV4-3; cdr3_nt: TGCGCCAGCAGCCAGGAGGCCGGGACAGGGGGCGTTGATGCTTTCTTT; cdr3_aa: CASSQEAGTGGVDAFF
d_call: .; j_call: TRBJ1-1; clone_size: .; v_call: TRBV18; cdr3_nt: TGTGCCAGCTCCAAGGGGGGGGACACTGAAGCTTTCTTT; cdr3_aa: CASSKGGDTEAFF
d_call: .; j_call: TRBJ2-6; clone_size: .; v_call: TRBV5-6; cdr3_nt: TGTGCCAGCAGCTTGGTGGGTTCCTCTGGGGCCAACGTCCTGACTTTC; cdr3_aa: CASSLVGSSGANVLTF
d_call: TRBD1; j_call: TRBJ1-4; clone_size: once; v_call: TRBV27; cdr3_nt: TGTGCCAGCAGCCGTCGGACAGGGCTGGCAACTAATGAAAAACTGTTTTTT; cdr3_aa: CASSRRTGLATNEKLFF
d_call: .; j_call: TRBJ2-5; clone_size: .; v_call: TRBV12-2; cdr3_nt: TGTGCAAGTCGCTTAGAGGAAGGCCCTATACCCGCCCAGATGGAGACCCAGTACTTC; cdr3_aa: CASRLEEGPIPAQMETQYF
d_call: TRBD1; j_call: TRBJ1-2; clone_size: many; v_call: TRBV7-9; cdr3_nt: TGTGCCAGCAGCGACGACAGGGTGGGTGGCTACACCTTC; cdr3_aa: CASSDDRVGGYTF
d_call: .; j_call: TRBJ1-2; clone_size: .; v_call: TRBV6-4; cdr3_nt: TGTGCCAGCAGTGCGCGGGGGAACACCTTC; cdr3_aa: CASSARGNTF